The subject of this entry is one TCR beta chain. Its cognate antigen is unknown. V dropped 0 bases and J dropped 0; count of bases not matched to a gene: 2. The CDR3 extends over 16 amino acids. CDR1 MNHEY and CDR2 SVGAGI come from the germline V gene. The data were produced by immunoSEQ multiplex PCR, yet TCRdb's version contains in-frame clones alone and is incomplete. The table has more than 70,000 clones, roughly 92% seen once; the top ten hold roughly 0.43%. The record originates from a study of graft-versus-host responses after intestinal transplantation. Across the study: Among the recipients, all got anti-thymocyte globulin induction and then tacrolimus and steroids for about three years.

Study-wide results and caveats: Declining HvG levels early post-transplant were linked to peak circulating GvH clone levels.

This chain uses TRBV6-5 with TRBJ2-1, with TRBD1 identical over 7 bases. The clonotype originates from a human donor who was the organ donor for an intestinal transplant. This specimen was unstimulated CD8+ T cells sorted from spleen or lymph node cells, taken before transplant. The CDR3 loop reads CASSYSNRGSYNEQFF. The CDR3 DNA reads TGTGCCAGCAGTTACTCGAACAGGGGCTCCTACAATGAGCAGTTCTTC.